The 17 T cell receptor beta chains reported below all come from one sample, sequenced in a study of cytomegalovirus exposure and HLA in healthy donors. Repertoires were generated with immunoSEQ multiplex PCR, while TCRdb's copy carries only in-frame clones and drops some. The data hold roughly 150,000 clones, with about 86% observed a single time. The sequenced sample was PBMCs. These receptors all stem from a woman in her twenties or thirties in good health and CMV-seronegative.

The rearrangement links TRBV7-2 to TRBJ1-2; TRBD1 is a possible D gene (6 bases). Trimming pared 5 bases from V and 5 bases from J, leaving 12 bases between. This CDR3 region has 13 residues. Germline CDR1 reads SGHTA; CDR2 reads FQGNSA. CDR3 protein: CASSMDSTYGYTF. In DNA, the CDR3 is TGTGCCAGCAGCATGGACAGTACGTATGGCTACACCTTC.

The rearrangement uses TRBV19 and TRBJ2-3; TRBD1 matches at 8 bases. This CDR3 contains 16 residues. With V trimmed by 4 bases and J by 2 bases, 8 bases remained unmatched. Germline-derived CDR1 and CDR2 are LNHDA and SQIVND (reference sequence). The DNA for the CDR3 is TGTGCCAGTAGTAGATCCGGGACAGGACACACAGATACGCAGTATTTT. This codes for CASSRSGTGHTDTQYF. Combining the CDR3 with reference TRBV19 and TRBJ2-3 gives the whole variable domain DGGITQSPKYLFRKEGQNVTLSCEQNLNHDAMYWYRQDPGQGLRLIYYSQIVNDFQKGDIAEGYSVSREKKESFPLTVTSAQKNPTAFYLCASSRSGTGHTDTQYFGPGTRLTVL.

The J gene is TRBJ2-1, the V gene TRBV5-1; D remains unclear. Germline V gene sequence: CDR1 SGHRS, CDR2 YFSETQ. This CDR3 has 13 amino acids. V was cut by 5 bases and J by 8 bases, with 14 bases left in between. CDR3 loop: CASSRLTSDEQFF. The DNA of the CDR3 is TGCGCCAGCAGTCGCCTTACCAGCGATGAGCAGTTCTTC.

The rearrangement joins TRBV6-4 to TRBJ2-7; TRBD2 matches at 13 bases. CDR3 length equals 16 residues. The germline V gene encodes CDR1 MRHNA and CDR2 SNTAGT. Unmatched junction bases numbered 8, after V lost 2 bases and J lost 7 bases. The CDR3: CASSDPRLAGGGEQYF. The DNA for the CDR3 is TGTGCCAGCAGTGACCCTCGACTAGCGGGAGGAGGAGAGCAGTACTTC.

This clone was detected only a few times. The same CDR3 arises from other DNA sequences in this sample as well. The chain employs TRBV5-1 and TRBJ2-3; a possible D gene is TRBD2 (6 bases). The CDR3 length is 16 residues. V lost 0 bases, J lost 0 bases, and 11 bases lay in between. Per germline, CDR1 SGHRS and CDR2 YFSETQ. The CDR3 DNA is TGCGCCAGCAGCTTGGGACTAGTTCTTAGCACAGATACGCAGTATTTT. Residues: CASSLGLVLSTDTQYF.

The genes are TRBV5-6 and TRBJ2-3, with D possibly matching TRBD2 (6 bases). The CDR3 loop spans 15 amino acids. The V and J ends lost 1 base and 0 bases respectively, with 9 bases between them. The germline V gene encodes CDR1 SGHDT and CDR2 YYEEEE. This CDR3 is CASSLPGTSTDTQYF. The CDR3 bases are TGTGCCAGCAGCTTGCCGGGGACTAGCACAGATACGCAGTATTTT.

This clone was detected a few times. The V call is TRBV4-1, the J call TRBJ1-5; 10 bases are shared with TRBD1. The ends lost 4 bases at V and 7 bases at J; junction bases unmatched: 7. This CDR3 comprises 15 residues. Germline V lookup: CDR1 MGHRA, CDR2 YSYEKL. The CDR3 loop reads CASSLPGQGNQPQHF. The CDR3 bases are TGCGCCAGCAGCCTGCCGGGACAGGGGAACCAGCCCCAGCATTTT.

This clone appeared once. The rearrangement links TRBV9 to TRBJ2-7, with a weak D call TRBD2 (5 bases). This CDR3 has 13 amino acids. CDR1 and CDR2 from the germline V gene are SGDLS and YYNGEE. Deletions cut 0 bases from V and 7 bases from J, with 11 bases between. In nucleotides, the CDR3 is TGTGCCAGCAGCGTAGGACTACCGGGGGAGCAGTACTTC. Protein sequence: CASSVGLPGEQYF.

This chain connects TRBV11-2 to TRBJ2-7, with a tentative D call TRBD1 (6 bases). Trimming cost V 1 base and J 5 bases, with 18 bases left between them. The CDR3 contains 16 residues. Germline V gene data show CDR1 as SGHAT and CDR2 as FQNNGV. The CDR3 spells CASSLGNRAVVDEQYF. CDR3 coding DNA: TGTGCCAGCAGCTTAGGCAACAGGGCCGTGGTCGACGAGCAGTACTTC.

The genes are TRBV11-2 and TRBJ2-7; D gene ambiguous. Looked up from germline, CDR1 is SGHAT and CDR2 is FQNNGV. V was cut by 1 base and J by 7 bases, with 5 bases left in between. The CDR3 contains 11 residues. CDR3 sequence reads: CASSLVGEQYF. The CDR3 DNA sequence: TGTGCCAGCAGCTTAGTCGGGGAGCAGTACTTC.

The chain recombines TRBV28 with TRBJ1-4; D remains ambiguous. Germline assignment: CDR1 MDHEN and CDR2 SYDVKM. V gave up 6 bases and J gave up 8 bases, with 10 bases separating them. CDR3 length: 12 residues. CDR3 coding DNA: TGTGCCAGCAGCCGGATTGCGGAAAAACTGTTTTTT. Protein product: CASSRIAEKLFF.

The DNA for the CDR3 is TGTGCCTGGAGTGTGCTAGCGGGGCCCCAAGAGACCCAGTACTTC. This encodes CAWSVLAGPQETQYF. The J gene is TRBJ2-5, the V gene TRBV30; TRBD2 matches at 9 bases. The germline V gene has CDR1 GTSNPN and CDR2 SVGIG (reference sequence). There are 15 residues in the CDR3. V dropped 0 bases and J dropped 1; count of bases not matched to a gene: 3.

This chain links TRBV6-6 with TRBJ1-2, with TRBD1 identical over 7 bases. CDR3 length equals 15 residues. Germline values: CDR1 MNHNY, CDR2 SVGAGI (reference sequence). V lost 2 bases to trimming and J lost 4 bases; unmatched junction nucleotides: 7. CDR3 in amino acids: CASSYRGRPGYGYTF. For the CDR3, the DNA is TGTGCCAGCAGTTACAGGGGGCGCCCTGGCTATGGCTACACCTTC.

The gene calls are TRBV19 and TRBJ2-2; 11 bases are a match to TRBD1. The CDR3 totals 22 residues. Germline-derived CDR1 and CDR2 are LNHDA and SQIVND (reference sequence). The J segment lost 0 bases and the V segment lost 11 bases, leaving 26 bases of the junction unmatched. The CDR3 coding sequence is TGTGCCTCCAGCCCTTGGGGAGGACAGGGGGCATTAGAGCGGTCGAACACCGGGGAGCTGTTTTTT. Translation gives CASSPWGGQGALERSNTGELFF.

The genes are TRBV19 and TRBJ2-4, with D unresolved. The V end lost 1 base, the J end lost 0 bases, and 7 bases lay between the germline ends. This CDR3 has 15 amino acids. Germline V gives CDR1 LNHDA, CDR2 SQIVND (reference sequence). CDR3 DNA sequence: TGTGCCAGTAGTATAGGCGGATTAGCCAAAAACATTCAGTACTTC. It codes for CASSIGGLAKNIQYF.

The CDR3 nucleotides are TGTGCCAGCAGCCGGGGGGCAGGCTCCTACGAGCAGTACTTC. This codes for CASSRGAGSYEQYF. J is TRBJ2-7 and V is TRBV7-2; possible D gene TRBD2, 7 bases. V lost 5 bases and J 0 bases, leaving 11 bases between the germline ends. This CDR3 comprises 14 residues. Germline CDR1 reads SGHTA; CDR2 reads FQGNSA.

This chain connects TRBV7-6 to TRBJ2-3; D ambiguous. Per the germline V gene, CDR1 is SGHVS and CDR2 is FNYEAQ. V was pared by 1 base and J by 2 bases, with 4 bases between. This CDR3 is 13 amino acids long. In nucleotides, the CDR3 is TGTGCCAGCAGCTTAGGACACACAGATACGCAGTATTTT. Translating it yields CASSLGHTDTQYF.